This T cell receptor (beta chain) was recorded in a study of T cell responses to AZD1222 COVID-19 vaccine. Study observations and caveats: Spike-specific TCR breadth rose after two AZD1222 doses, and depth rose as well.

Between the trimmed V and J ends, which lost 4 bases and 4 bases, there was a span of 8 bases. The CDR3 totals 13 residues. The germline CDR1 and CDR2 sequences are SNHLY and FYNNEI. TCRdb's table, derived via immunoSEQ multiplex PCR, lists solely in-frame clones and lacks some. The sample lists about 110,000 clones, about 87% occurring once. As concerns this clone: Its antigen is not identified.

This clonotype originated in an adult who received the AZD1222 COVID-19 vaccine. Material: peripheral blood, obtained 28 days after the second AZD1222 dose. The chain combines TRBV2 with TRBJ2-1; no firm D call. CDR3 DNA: TGTGCCAGCAGTGGAACACAATACAATGAGCAGTTCTTC. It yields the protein CASSGTQYNEQFF. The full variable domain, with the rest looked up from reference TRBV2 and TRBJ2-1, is EPEVTQTPSHQVTQMGQEVILRCVPISNHLYFYWYRQILGQKVEFLVSFYNNEISEKSEIFDDQFSVERPDGSNFTLKIRSTKLEDSAMYFCASSGTQYNEQFFGPGTRLTVL.